These T cell receptor beta chains were read from a single sample in a study of blood T cell repertoires in COVID-19. The assay was immunoSEQ multiplex PCR, and TCRdb's table has in-frame clones only and misses some. The data contain around 110,000 clones, approximately 84% of them singletons. The sequenced sample consisted of peripheral blood. Receptor source: a human donor in a cohort sampled during active COVID-19. Each CDR3 is given without its conserved first and last residue.

CDR3aa: ASSPPSAGAGWETQY
v_gene: TRBV3-1/TRBV3-2
j_gene: TRBJ2-5

CDR3aa: ASSPGIAQYNEQF
v_gene: TRBV18
j_gene: TRBJ2-1

CDR3aa: ASSPTGGEKLF
v_gene: TRBV5-4
j_gene: TRBJ1-4

CDR3aa: ASSLAGTGVSGELF
v_gene: TRBV7-2
j_gene: TRBJ2-2

CDR3aa: ASRGTGANYGYT
v_gene: TRBV2
j_gene: TRBJ1-2

CDR3aa: ASSATGVVTEAF
v_gene: TRBV19
j_gene: TRBJ1-1

CDR3aa: AWSPGEREAF
v_gene: TRBV30
j_gene: TRBJ1-1

CDR3aa: ASSPLSGTGDGYT
v_gene: TRBV6-2/TRBV6-3
j_gene: TRBJ1-2

CDR3aa: ASSPGAFRGQETQY
v_gene: TRBV7-3
j_gene: TRBJ2-5

CDR3aa: AISDTGTLTEAF
v_gene: TRBV10-3
j_gene: TRBJ1-1

CDR3aa: ASSLGGGDNEQF
v_gene: TRBV11-2
j_gene: TRBJ2-1

CDR3aa: ASSKGAGVGTGELF
v_gene: TRBV7-7
j_gene: TRBJ2-2

CDR3aa: ASSNSPSNIQY
v_gene: TRBV19
j_gene: TRBJ2-4

CDR3aa: ASSPRTGLDTQY
v_gene: TRBV7-9
j_gene: TRBJ2-3

CDR3aa: ASSSGGRAFNEQF
v_gene: TRBV27
j_gene: TRBJ2-1

CDR3aa: ASRPGQGREQY
v_gene: TRBV7-9
j_gene: TRBJ2-7

CDR3aa: ASSQARSDTQY
v_gene: TRBV3-1/TRBV3-2
j_gene: TRBJ2-3

CDR3aa: ASSYSGRVREQF
v_gene: TRBV6-6
j_gene: TRBJ2-1

CDR3aa: ASSYSAGSGETQY
v_gene: TRBV6-5
j_gene: TRBJ2-5

CDR3aa: ASSSRYSTEAF
v_gene: TRBV7-8
j_gene: TRBJ1-1

CDR3aa: ASSLTVDGYT
v_gene: TRBV6-2/TRBV6-3
j_gene: TRBJ1-2

CDR3aa: ASSYLTGTGAYEQY
v_gene: TRBV6-6
j_gene: TRBJ2-7

CDR3aa: ASSQYGRQLLPQH
v_gene: TRBV3-1/TRBV3-2
j_gene: TRBJ1-5

CDR3aa: ASSGQGLRNTIY
v_gene: TRBV2
j_gene: TRBJ1-3

CDR3aa: ASSRWGAGYIITDTQY
v_gene: TRBV18
j_gene: TRBJ2-3

CDR3aa: ATSRRGRADTEAF
v_gene: TRBV15
j_gene: TRBJ1-1

CDR3aa: SASSLNEQF
v_gene: TRBV20-1
j_gene: TRBJ2-1

CDR3aa: ASRDRPPMNTEAF
v_gene: TRBV28
j_gene: TRBJ1-1

CDR3aa: ASTDRGGQPQH
v_gene: TRBV19
j_gene: TRBJ1-5

CDR3aa: ASSREGPYEQY
v_gene: TRBV5-1
j_gene: TRBJ2-7

CDR3aa: ASSGPGQGQQY
v_gene: TRBV2
j_gene: TRBJ2-7

CDR3aa: ASSLTDWNSPLH
v_gene: TRBV7-2
j_gene: TRBJ1-6

CDR3aa: AISEFSFIQY
v_gene: TRBV10-3
j_gene: TRBJ2-4

CDR3aa: ASSTRLAISYNEQF
v_gene: TRBV6-2/TRBV6-3
j_gene: TRBJ2-1

CDR3aa: ASTPPGLATSTDTQY
v_gene: TRBV28
j_gene: TRBJ2-3

CDR3aa: ASSPLQTGVGNQPQH
v_gene: TRBV18
j_gene: TRBJ1-5

CDR3aa: ASSSPSGGESYEQY
v_gene: TRBV7-9
j_gene: TRBJ2-7

CDR3aa: ASGGRNEQF
v_gene: TRBV19
j_gene: TRBJ2-1

CDR3aa: ASSRGLAGDEQF
v_gene: TRBV27
j_gene: TRBJ2-1

CDR3aa: ASSEQGITTEAF
v_gene: TRBV6-1
j_gene: TRBJ1-1

CDR3aa: ASRNHKGTTNEKLF
v_gene: TRBV28
j_gene: TRBJ1-4

CDR3aa: ASSLLTGAGELF
v_gene: TRBV28
j_gene: TRBJ2-2